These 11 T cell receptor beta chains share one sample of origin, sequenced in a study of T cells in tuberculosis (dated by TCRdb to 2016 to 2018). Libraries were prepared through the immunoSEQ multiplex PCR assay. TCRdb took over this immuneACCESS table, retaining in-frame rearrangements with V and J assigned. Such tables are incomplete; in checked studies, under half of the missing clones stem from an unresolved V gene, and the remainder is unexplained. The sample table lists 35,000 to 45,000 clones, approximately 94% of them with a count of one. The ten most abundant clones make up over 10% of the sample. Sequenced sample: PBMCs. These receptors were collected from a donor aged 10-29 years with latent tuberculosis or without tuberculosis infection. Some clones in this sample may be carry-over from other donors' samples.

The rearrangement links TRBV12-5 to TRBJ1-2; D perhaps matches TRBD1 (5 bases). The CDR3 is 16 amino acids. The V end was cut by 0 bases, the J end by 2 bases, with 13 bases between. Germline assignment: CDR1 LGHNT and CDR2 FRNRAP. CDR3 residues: CASGLVLGQGNYGYTF. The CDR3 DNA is TGTGCTAGTGGTTTGGTACTGGGTCAGGGAAACTATGGCTACACCTTC.

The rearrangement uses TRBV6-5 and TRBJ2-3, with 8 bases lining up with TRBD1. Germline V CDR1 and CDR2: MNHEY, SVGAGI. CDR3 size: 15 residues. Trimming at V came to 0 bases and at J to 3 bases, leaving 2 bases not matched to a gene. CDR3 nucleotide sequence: TGTGCCAGCAGTTACTCGACAGGGGCGACAGATACGCAGTATTTT. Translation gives CASSYSTGATDTQYF.

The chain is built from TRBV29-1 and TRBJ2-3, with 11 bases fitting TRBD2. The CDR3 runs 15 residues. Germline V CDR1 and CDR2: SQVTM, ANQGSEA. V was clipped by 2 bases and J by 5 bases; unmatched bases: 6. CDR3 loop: CSVEKPSGGLDTQYF. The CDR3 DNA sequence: TGCAGCGTTGAAAAGCCTAGCGGGGGGTTAGATACGCAGTATTTT.

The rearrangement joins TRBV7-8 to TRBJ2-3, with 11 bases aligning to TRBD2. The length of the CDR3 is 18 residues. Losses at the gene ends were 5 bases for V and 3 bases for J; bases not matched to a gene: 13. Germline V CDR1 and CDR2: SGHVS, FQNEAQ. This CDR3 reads CASSPRSATSGATDTQYF. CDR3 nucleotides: TGTGCCAGCAGCCCGAGGAGCGCGACTAGCGGGGCAACAGATACGCAGTATTTT. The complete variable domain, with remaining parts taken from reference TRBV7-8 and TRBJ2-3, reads GAGVSQSPRYKVAKRGQDVALRCDPISGHVSLFWYQQALGQGPEFLTYFQNEAQLDKSGLPSDRFFAERPEGSVSTLKIQRTQQEDSAVYLCASSPRSATSGATDTQYFGPGTRLTVL.

CDR3 DNA sequence: TGTGCCAGTAGACCCCACGAGGTTGGGACAGGGAAAACCAACGTCCTGACTTTC. It yields the protein CASRPHEVGTGKTNVLTF. This sequence joins TRBV19 and TRBJ2-6; 9 bases map to TRBD1. There are 18 residues in the CDR3. Looked up from germline, CDR1 is LNHDA and CDR2 is SQIVND (reference sequence). V lost 6 bases, J lost 8 bases, and 17 bases stayed unmatched.

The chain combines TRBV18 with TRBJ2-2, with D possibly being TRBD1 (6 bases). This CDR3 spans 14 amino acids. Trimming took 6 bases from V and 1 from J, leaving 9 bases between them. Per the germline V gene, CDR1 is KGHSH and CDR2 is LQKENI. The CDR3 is CASSPGQNTGELFF. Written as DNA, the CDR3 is TGTGCCAGCTCTCCGGGACAGAACACCGGGGAGCTGTTTTTT.

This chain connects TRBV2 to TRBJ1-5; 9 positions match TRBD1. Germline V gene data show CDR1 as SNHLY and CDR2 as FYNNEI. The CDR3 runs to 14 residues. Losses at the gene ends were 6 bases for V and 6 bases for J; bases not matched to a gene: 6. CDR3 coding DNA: TGTGCCAGCAGCCCAACAGGGGGCCGTCAGCCCCAGCATTTT. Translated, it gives CASSPTGGRQPQHF.

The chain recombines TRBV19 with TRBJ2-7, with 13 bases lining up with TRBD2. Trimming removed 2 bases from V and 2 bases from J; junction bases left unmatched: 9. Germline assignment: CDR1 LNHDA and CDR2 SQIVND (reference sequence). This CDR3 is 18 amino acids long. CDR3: CASSIQKGTSGDPYEQYF. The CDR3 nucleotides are TGTGCCAGTAGTATACAAAAAGGGACTAGCGGGGATCCCTACGAGCAGTACTTC.

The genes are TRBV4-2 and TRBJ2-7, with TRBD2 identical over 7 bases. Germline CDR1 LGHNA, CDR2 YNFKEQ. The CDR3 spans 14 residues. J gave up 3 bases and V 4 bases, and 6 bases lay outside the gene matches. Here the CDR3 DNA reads TGTGCCAGCAGCCGGGGACGGGGGGACTACGAGCAGTACGTC. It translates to CASSRGRGDYEQYV.

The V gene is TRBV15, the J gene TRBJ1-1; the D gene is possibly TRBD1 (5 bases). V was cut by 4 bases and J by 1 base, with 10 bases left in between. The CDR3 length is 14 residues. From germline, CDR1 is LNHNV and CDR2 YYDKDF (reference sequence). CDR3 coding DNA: TGTGCCACCAGCATAAAAGACAGGAACACTGAAGCTTTCTTT. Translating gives CATSIKDRNTEAFF.

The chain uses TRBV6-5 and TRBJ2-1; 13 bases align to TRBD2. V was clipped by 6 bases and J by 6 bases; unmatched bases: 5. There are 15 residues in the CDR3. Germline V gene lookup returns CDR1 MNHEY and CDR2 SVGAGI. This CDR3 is CASRQTSGGVNEQFF. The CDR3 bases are TGTGCCAGCAGACAAACTAGCGGGGGGGTCAATGAGCAGTTCTTC.